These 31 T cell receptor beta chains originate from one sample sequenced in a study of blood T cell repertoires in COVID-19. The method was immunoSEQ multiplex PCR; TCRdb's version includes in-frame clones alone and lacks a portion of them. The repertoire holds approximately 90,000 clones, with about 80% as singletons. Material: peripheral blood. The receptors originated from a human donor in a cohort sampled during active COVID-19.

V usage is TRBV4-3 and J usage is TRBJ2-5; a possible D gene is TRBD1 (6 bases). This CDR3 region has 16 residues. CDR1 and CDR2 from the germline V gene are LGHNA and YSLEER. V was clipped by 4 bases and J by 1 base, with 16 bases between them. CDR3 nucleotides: TGCGCCAGCAGCCTAGAGTGGCAGGGGCTCCAAGAGACCCAGTACTTC. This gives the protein CASSLEWQGLQETQYF.

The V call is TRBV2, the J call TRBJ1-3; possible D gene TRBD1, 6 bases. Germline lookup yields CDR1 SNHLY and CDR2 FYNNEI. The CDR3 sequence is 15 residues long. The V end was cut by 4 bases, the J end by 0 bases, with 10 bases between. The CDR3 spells CASSVGQISGNTIYF. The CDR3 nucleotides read TGTGCCAGCAGTGTAGGACAGATCTCTGGAAACACCATATATTTT.

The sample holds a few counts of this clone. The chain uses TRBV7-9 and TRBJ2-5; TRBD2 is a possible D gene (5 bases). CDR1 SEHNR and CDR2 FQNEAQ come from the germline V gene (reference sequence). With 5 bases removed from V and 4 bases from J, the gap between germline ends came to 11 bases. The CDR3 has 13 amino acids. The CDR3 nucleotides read TGTGCCAGCAGCCCAGTCCGGGGAGAGACCCAGTACTTC. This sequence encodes CASSPVRGETQYF. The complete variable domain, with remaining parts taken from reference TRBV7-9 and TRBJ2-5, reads DTGVSQNPRHKITKRGQNVTFRCDPISEHNRLYWYRQTLGQGPEFLTYFQNEAQLEKSRLLSDRFSAERPKGSFSTLEIQRTEQGDSAMYLCASSPVRGETQYFGPGTRLLVL.

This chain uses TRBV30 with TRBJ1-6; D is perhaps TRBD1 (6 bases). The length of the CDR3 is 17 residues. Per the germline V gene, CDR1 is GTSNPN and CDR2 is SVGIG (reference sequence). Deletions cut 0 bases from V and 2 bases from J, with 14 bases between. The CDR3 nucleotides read TGTGCCTGGAGTGTACTGGTCAGGGGTGCCTATAATTCACCCCTCCACTTT. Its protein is CAWSVLVRGAYNSPLHF. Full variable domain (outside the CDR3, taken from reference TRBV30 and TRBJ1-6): SQTIHQWPATLVQPVGSPLSLECTVEGTSNPNLYWYRQAAGRGLQLLFYSVGIGQISSEVPQNLSASRPQDRQFILSSKKLLLSDSGFYLCAWSVLVRGAYNSPLHFGNGTRLTVT.

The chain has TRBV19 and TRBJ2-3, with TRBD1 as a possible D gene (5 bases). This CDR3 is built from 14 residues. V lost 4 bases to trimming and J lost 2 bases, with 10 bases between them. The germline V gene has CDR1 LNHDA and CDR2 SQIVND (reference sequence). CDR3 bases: TGTGCCAGTAGTAGTGGGGCCCACACAGATACGCAGTATTTT. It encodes CASSSGAHTDTQYF.

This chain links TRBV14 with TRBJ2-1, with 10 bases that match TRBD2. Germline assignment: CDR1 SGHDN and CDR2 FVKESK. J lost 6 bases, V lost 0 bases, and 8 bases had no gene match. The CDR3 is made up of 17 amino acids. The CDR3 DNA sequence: TGTGCCAGCAGCCAAGAAGGGCGACTAGCGGGTTCCAATGAGCAGTTCTTC. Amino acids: CASSQEGRLAGSNEQFF.

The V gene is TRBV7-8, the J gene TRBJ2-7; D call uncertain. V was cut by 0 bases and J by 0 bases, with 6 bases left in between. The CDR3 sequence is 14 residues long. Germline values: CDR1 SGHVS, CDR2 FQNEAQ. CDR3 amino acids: CASSLAAGSYEQYF. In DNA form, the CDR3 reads TGTGCCAGCAGCTTAGCCGCCGGCTCCTACGAGCAGTACTTC.

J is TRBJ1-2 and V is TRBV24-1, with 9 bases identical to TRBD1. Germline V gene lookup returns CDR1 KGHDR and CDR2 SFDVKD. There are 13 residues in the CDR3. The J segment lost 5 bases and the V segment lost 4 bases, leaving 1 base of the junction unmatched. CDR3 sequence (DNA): TGTGCCACCAGTGAGACAGGGGGTTATGGCTACACCTTC. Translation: CATSETGGYGYTF.

The CDR3 DNA reads as TGTGCCAGCGCCGCGGGAATGAATGAAAAACTGTTTTTT. Protein sequence: CASAAGMNEKLFF. The chain links TRBV11-2 to TRBJ1-4; D ambiguous. V lost 8 bases and J lost 5, with 12 bases in between. Germline V CDR1 and CDR2: SGHAT, FQNNGV. The CDR3 contains 13 residues.

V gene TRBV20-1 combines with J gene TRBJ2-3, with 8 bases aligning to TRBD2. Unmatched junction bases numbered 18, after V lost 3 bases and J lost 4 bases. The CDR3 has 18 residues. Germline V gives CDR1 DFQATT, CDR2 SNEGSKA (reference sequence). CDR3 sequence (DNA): TGCAGTGCTAGTACGAGCGGGAGTGCAAACTGGAGGGCAGATACGCAGTATTTT. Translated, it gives CSASTSGSANWRADTQYF.

The CDR3 nucleotides are TGCGCCAGCAGCCAAGACAGGGAAGACGCTTTCTTT. Translated: CASSQDREDAFF. J is TRBJ1-1 and V is TRBV5-1, with TRBD1 matching 7 bases. V lost 4 bases, J lost 11 bases, and 8 bases stayed unmatched. Looked up from germline, CDR1 is SGHRS and CDR2 is YFSETQ. CDR3 length: 12 amino acids.

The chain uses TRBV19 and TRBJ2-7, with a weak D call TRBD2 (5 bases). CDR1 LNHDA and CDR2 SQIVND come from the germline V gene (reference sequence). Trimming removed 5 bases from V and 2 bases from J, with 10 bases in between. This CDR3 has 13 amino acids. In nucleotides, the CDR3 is TGTGCCAGTAGTCGGAGCGGCCCCTACGAGCAGTACTTC. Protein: CASSRSGPYEQYF.

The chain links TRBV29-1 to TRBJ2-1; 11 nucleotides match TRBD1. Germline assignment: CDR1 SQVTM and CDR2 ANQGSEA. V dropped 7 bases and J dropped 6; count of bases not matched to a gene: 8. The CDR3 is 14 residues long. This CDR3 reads CSANVGTGGNEQFF. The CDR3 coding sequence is TGCAGCGCCAATGTCGGGACAGGGGGCAATGAGCAGTTCTTC.

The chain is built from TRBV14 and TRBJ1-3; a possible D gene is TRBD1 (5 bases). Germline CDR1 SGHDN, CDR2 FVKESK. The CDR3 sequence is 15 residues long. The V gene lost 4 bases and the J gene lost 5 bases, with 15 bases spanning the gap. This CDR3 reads CASSRNLDKRNTIYF. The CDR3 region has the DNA TGTGCCAGCAGCCGGAATTTGGACAAGAGAAACACCATATATTTT.

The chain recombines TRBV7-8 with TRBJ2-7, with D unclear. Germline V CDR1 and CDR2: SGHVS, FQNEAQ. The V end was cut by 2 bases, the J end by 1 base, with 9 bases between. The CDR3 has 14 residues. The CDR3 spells CASSLNGQSYEQYF. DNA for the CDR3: TGTGCCAGCAGCTTAAATGGTCAGTCCTACGAGCAGTACTTC.

This CDR3 is CASSRDRATNEKLFF. DNA for the CDR3: TGTGCCAGCAGTCGGGACAGAGCAACTAATGAAAAACTGTTTTTT. The gene calls are TRBV2 and TRBJ1-4; 7 nucleotides line up with TRBD1. After removal of 5 bases from V and 0 bases from J, the junction contained 3 bases not matched to a gene. The germline gives CDR1 SNHLY, CDR2 FYNNEI. The CDR3 is made up of 15 amino acids.

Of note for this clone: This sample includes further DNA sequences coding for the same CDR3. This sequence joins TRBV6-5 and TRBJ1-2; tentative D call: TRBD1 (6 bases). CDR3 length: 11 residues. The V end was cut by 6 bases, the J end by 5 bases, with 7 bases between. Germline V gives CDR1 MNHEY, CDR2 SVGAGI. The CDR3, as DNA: TGTGCCAGCAGCCAGGGGTATGGCTACACCTTC. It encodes CASSQGYGYTF.

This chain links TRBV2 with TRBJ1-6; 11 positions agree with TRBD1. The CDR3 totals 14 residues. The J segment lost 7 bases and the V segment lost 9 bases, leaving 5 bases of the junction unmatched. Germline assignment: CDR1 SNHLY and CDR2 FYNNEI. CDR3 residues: CASTDRGQNSPLHF. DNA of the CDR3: TGTGCCAGTACGGACAGGGGGCAAAATTCACCCCTCCACTTT. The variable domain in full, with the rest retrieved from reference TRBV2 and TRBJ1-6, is EPEVTQTPSHQVTQMGQEVILRCVPISNHLYFYWYRQILGQKVEFLVSFYNNEISEKSEIFDDQFSVERPDGSNFTLKIRSTKLEDSAMYFCASTDRGQNSPLHFGNGTRLTVT.

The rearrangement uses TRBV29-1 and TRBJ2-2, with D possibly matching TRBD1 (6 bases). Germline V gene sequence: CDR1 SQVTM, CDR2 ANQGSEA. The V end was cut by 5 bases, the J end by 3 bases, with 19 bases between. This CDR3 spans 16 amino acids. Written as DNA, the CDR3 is TGCAGCGTTCTCGGGACCCACAGGGCGGACACCGGGGAGCTGTTTTTT. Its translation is CSVLGTHRADTGELFF.

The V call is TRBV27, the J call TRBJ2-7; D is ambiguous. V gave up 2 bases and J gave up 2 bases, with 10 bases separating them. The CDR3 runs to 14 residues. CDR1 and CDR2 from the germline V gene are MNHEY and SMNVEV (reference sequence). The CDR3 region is CASSLGPLAYEQYF. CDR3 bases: TGTGCCAGCAGTTTAGGGCCTCTTGCCTACGAGCAGTACTTC.

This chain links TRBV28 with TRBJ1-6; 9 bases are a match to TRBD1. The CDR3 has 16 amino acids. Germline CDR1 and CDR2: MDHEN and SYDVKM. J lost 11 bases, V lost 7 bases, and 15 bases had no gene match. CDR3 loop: CASTLGQGMGLAPLHF. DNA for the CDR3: TGTGCCAGCACCCTCGGACAGGGGATGGGTCTGGCACCCCTCCACTTT.

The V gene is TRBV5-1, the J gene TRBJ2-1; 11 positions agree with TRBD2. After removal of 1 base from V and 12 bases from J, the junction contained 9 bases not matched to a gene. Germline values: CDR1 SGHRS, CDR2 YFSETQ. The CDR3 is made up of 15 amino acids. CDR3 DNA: TGCGCCAGCAGCTTGCTACTAGCGGGAGTAGAAGTGCAGTTCTTC. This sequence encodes CASSLLLAGVEVQFF.

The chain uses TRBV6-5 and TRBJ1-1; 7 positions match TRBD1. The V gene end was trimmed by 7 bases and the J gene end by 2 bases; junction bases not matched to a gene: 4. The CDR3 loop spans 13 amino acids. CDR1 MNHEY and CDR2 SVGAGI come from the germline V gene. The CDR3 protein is CASTDRSNTEAFF. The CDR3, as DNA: TGTGCCAGCACGGACAGGAGCAACACTGAAGCTTTCTTT.

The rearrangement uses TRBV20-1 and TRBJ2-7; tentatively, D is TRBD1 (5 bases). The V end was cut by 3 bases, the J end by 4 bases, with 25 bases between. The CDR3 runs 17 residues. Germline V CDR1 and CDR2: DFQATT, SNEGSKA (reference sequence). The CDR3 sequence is CSASSRTQVFVGYEQYF. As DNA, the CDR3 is TGCAGTGCTAGTTCTCGAACACAGGTCTTCGTTGGTTACGAGCAGTACTTC.

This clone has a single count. This CDR3 is CASSFEEPMTQYF. In DNA form, the CDR3 reads TGTGCCAGCAGTTTCGAAGAGCCGATGACCCAGTACTTC. This chain uses TRBV6-2 or TRBV6-3 with TRBJ2-5, with D unclear. The germline gives CDR1 MNHEY, CDR2 SVGEGT. The V end lost 4 bases, the J end lost 7 bases, and 13 bases lay between the germline ends. The length of the CDR3 is 13 residues.

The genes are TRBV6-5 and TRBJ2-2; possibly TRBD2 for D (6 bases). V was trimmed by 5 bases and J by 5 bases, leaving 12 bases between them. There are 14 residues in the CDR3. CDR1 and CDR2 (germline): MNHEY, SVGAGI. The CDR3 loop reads CASSRASETGELFF. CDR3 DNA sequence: TGTGCCAGCAGTCGGGCTAGCGAGACCGGGGAGCTGTTTTTT.

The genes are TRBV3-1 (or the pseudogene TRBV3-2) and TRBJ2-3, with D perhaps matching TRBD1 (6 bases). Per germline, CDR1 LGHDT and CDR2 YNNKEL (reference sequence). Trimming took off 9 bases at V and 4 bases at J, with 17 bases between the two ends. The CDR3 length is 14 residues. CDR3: CASLNGAGADTQYF. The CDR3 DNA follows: TGTGCCAGTCTGAACGGGGCAGGGGCAGATACGCAGTATTTT.

The CDR3 DNA reads as TGCGCCAGCAGCTTACGGTTTTACCGGGAAGGGAGAGCCAAAAACATTCAGTACTTC. Protein product: CASSLRFYREGRAKNIQYF. V gene TRBV5-1 combines with J gene TRBJ2-4, with D perhaps TRBD2 (5 bases). V gave up 2 bases and J gave up 0 bases, with 21 bases separating them. The CDR3 extends over 19 amino acids. Germline CDR1 SGHRS, CDR2 YFSETQ.

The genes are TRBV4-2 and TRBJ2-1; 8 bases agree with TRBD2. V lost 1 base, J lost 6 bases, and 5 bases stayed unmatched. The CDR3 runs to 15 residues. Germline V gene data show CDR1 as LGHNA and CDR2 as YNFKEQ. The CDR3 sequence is CASSQGSGSFNEQFF. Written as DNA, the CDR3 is TGTGCCAGCAGCCAAGGAAGCGGGAGCTTCAATGAGCAGTTCTTC.

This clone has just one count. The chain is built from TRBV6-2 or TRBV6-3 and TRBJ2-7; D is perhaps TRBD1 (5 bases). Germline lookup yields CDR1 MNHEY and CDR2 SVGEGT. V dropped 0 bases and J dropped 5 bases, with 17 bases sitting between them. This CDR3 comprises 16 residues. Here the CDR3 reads CASSYSGRAATNEQYF. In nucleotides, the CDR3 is TGTGCCAGCAGTTACTCAGGCAGGGCGGCTACGAACGAGCAGTACTTC.

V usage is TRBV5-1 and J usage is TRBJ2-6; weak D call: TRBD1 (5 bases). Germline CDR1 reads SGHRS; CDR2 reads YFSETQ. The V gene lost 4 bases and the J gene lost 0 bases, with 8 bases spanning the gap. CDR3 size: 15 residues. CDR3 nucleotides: TGCGCCAGCAGCATCAGGGTCTCTGGGGCCAACGTCCTGACTTTC. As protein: CASSIRVSGANVLTF.